What follows describes a single T cell receptor beta chain. This sample was taken from a study of T cell changes during pregnancy in multiple sclerosis. The trim removed 3 bases at V and 5 bases at J, leaving 9 bases unmatched. The CDR3 length is 15 residues. Per germline, CDR1 LNHDA and CDR2 SQIVND (reference sequence). Method: immunoSEQ multiplex PCR; TCRdb's copy keeps in-frame clones and lacks some. The sample carries more than 80,000 clones, less than 95% recorded once. This TCR was recovered from a female donor with multiple sclerosis, enrolled in a pregnancy study. This sequence joins TRBV19 and TRBJ2-5, with 7 positions matching TRBD2. The source material was peripheral blood, sampled after pregnancy. CDR3 protein: CASSMGGAGRETQYF. Written as DNA, the CDR3 is TGTGCCAGTAGTATGGGAGGGGCAGGGAGGGAGACCCAGTACTTC.